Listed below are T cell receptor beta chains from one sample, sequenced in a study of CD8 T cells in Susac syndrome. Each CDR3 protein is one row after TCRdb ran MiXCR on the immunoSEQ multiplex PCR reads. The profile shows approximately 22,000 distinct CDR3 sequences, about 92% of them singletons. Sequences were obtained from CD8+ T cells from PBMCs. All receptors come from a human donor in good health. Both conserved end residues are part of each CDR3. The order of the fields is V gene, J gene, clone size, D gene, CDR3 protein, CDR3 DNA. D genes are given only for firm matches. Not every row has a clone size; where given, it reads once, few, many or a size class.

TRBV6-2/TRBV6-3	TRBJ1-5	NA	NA	CASSYWGVRQPQHF	TGTGCCAGCAGTTACTGGGGAGTCCGGCAGCCCCAGCATTTT
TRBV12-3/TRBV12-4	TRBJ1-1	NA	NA	CASSPAVEAFF	TGTGCCAGCTCCCCGGCTGTTGAAGCTTTCTTT
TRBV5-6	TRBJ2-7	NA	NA	CASSSHPEQGDYEQYF	TGTGCCAGCAGCTCGCACCCTGAACAGGGTGATTACGAGCAGTACTTC
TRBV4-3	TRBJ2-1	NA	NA	CASSQEDQGYNEQFF	TGCGCCAGCAGCCAAGAAGACCAGGGTTACAATGAGCAGTTCTTC
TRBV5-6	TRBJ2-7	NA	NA	CASSFSRYEQYF	TGTGCCAGCAGCTTCTCTCGCTACGAGCAGTACTTC
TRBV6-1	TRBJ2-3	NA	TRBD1	CASSDRDSGIDTQYF	TGTGCCAGCAGTGACCGGGACAGCGGAATAGATACGCAGTATTTT
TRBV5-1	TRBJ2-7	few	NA	CASSPDWDSYEQYF	TGCGCCAGCAGCCCGGACTGGGATTCCTACGAGCAGTACTTC
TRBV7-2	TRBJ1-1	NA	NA	CASSLNRGSGTEAFF	TGTGCCAGCAGCTTAAATCGGGGGTCCGGAACTGAAGCTTTCTTT
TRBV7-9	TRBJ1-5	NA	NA	CASSLGGGNQPQHF	TGTGCCAGCAGCTTAGGTGGGGGCAATCAGCCCCAGCATTTT
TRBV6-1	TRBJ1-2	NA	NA	CAALPRSFARGYGYTF	TGTGCCGCCCTACCCCGTAGTTTTGCAAGAGGCTATGGCTACACCTTC
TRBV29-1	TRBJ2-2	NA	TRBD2	CSVLAVNTGELFF	TGCAGCGTACTAGCGGTGAACACCGGGGAGCTGTTTTTT
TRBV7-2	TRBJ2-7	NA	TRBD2	CASSVSGGAYEQYF	TGTGCCAGCAGCGTGAGCGGGGGGGCCTACGAGCAGTACTTC
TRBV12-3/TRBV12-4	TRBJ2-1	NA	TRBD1	CASSLTGGLEQFF	TGTGCCAGCAGTTTAACAGGGGGCCTTGAGCAGTTCTTC
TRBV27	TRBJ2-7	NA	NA	CASTLSTGTPLAEQYF	TGTGCCAGCACCCTATCTACCGGGACACCTTTGGCCGAGCAGTACTTC
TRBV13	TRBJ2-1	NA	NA	CASSLVGKGSNEQFF	TGTGCCAGCAGCTTAGTCGGAAAAGGGTCGAATGAGCAGTTCTTC
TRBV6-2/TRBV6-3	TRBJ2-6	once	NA	CASSYSAGTGANVLTF	TGTGCCAGCAGTTACTCTGCAGGGACTGGGGCCAACGTCCTGACTTTC
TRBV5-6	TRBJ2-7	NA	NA	CASSLGSLSYEQYF	TGTGCCAGCAGCTTGGGCAGCCTTTCCTACGAGCAGTACTTC
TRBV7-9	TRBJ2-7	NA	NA	CASSYRRGNSSYEQYF	TGTGCCAGCAGCTATCGCAGGGGAAATTCTTCCTACGAGCAGTACTTC
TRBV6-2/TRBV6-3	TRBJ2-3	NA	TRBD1	CASSRQPGTGSDTQYF	TGTGCCAGCAGTCGACAACCCGGGACAGGGTCCGATACGCAGTATTTT
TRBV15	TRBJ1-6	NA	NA	CATSTTNSYNSPLHF	TGTGCCACCAGCACAACGAACTCCTATAATTCACCCCTCCACTTT
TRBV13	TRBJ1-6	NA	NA	CASRPGWGANSPLHF	TGTGCCAGCAGGCCAGGTTGGGGTGCGAATTCACCCCTCCACTTT
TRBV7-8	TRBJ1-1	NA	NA	CASSLIGNINPTEAFF	TGTGCCAGCAGCTTAATCGGGAATATTAACCCCACTGAAGCTTTCTTT
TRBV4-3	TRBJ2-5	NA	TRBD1	CASSQYRGQETQYF	TGCGCCAGCAGCCAATACAGGGGACAAGAGACCCAGTACTTC
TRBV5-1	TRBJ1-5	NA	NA	CASSSTVPGGNRPQHF	TGCGCCAGCAGCTCGACAGTCCCCGGGGGTAATCGGCCCCAGCATTTT
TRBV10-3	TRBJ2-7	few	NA	CAISEIDNSRGYEQYF	TGTGCCATCAGTGAAATAGACAATTCAAGGGGCTACGAGCAGTACTTC
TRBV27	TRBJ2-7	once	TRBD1	CASSISYRGPEQYF	TGTGCCAGCAGTATCTCATACAGGGGTCCCGAGCAGTACTTC
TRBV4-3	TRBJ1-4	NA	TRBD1	CASSQAPRTGDNEKLFF	TGCGCCAGCAGCCAAGCACCTAGGACAGGGGATAATGAAAAACTGTTTTTT
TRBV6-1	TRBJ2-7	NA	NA	CASSEALTQAVSYEQYF	TGTGCCAGCAGTGAAGCTTTAACACAGGCAGTCTCCTACGAGCAGTACTTC
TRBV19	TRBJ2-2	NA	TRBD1	CASTPGQGNTGELFF	TGTGCCAGTACCCCGGGACAGGGGAACACCGGGGAGCTGTTTTTT
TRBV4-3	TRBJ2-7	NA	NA	CASSQDGTRSSYEQYF	TGCGCCAGCAGCCAAGATGGGACAAGGAGCTCCTACGAGCAGTACTTC
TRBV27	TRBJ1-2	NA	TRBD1	CASSFNRGYGYTF	TGTGCCAGCAGTTTCAACAGGGGGTATGGCTACACCTTC
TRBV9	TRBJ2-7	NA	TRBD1	CASSATGIDYEQYF	TGTGCCAGCAGCGCGACAGGGATCGACTACGAGCAGTACTTC
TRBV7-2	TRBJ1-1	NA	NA	CASSLGPGILNTEAFF	TGTGCCAGCAGCTTAGGGCCCGGGATCTTGAACACTGAAGCTTTCTTT
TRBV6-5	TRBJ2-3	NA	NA	CASSYSGETDTQYF	TGTGCCAGCAGTTACTCGGGAGAGACAGATACGCAGTATTTT
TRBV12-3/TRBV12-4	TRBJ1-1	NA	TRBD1	CASSLTGMNTEAFF	TGTGCCAGCAGCCTGACAGGGATGAACACTGAAGCTTTCTTT
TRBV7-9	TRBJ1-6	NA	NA	CASSLPAQGSSYNSPLHF	TGTGCCAGCAGCTTACCGGCGCAGGGGAGCTCCTATAATTCACCCCTCCACTTT
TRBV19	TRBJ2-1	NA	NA	CASMGRLPGNEQFF	TGTGCCTCAATGGGCCGACTCCCTGGGAATGAGCAGTTCTTC
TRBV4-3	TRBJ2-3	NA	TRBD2	CASSQDLAGGPDTQYF	TGCGCCAGCAGCCAAGATCTAGCGGGGGGGCCAGATACGCAGTATTTT
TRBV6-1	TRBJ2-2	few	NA	CASSAGLSHTGELFF	TGTGCCAGCAGTGCAGGACTCTCGCACACCGGGGAGCTGTTTTTT